The 2 T cell receptor beta chains in this list originate from one sample, sequenced in a study of long-term antiretroviral therapy in people with HIV. Samples were assayed with immunoSEQ v3.0 at survey level. TCRdb keeps only in-frame clones here, not all; method: immunoSEQ multiplex PCR. The sample holds about 21,000 clones, roughly 79% seen once. This material consisted of unsorted PBMCs, taken 2.2 years after starting antiretroviral therapy. The receptors here all came from a middle-aged man with HIV.

The rearrangement joins TRBV28 to TRBJ1-5; tentative D call: TRBD1 (6 bases). The CDR3 loop spans 15 amino acids. Germline loops: CDR1 MDHEN, CDR2 SYDVKM. V was shortened by 5 bases and J by 6 bases, with 17 bases between the two germline ends. CDR3 residues: CASSPIRGGVQPQHF. The CDR3 bases are TGTGCCAGCAGTCCAATTCGAGGGGGTGTTCAGCCCCAGCATTTT.

The chain employs TRBV18 and TRBJ2-7; TRBD2 aligns across 15 bases. Germline values: CDR1 KGHSH, CDR2 LQKENI. Trimming removed 4 bases from V and 0 bases from J; junction bases left unmatched: 7. The CDR3 length is 18 residues. For the CDR3, the DNA is TGTGCCAGCTCACAAGGGACTAGCGGGGGGATTCCCTCCTACGAGCAGTACTTC. Its protein product is CASSQGTSGGIPSYEQYF.